Shown below are 27 T cell receptor beta chains from a single sample sequenced in a study of blood T cells in healthy people across ages. With a J-beta primer mix and a sample-barcoded 5' primer, a second PCR ran about 7 to 12 cycles. MiXCR, run by TCRdb on the 5' RACE reads, gives a single entry per CDR3 protein. This table has about 510,000 distinct CDR3 sequences, about 27% appearing once. Another study also made use of these data, one on T cells of mothers and their children.

What was sequenced was blood. All receptors derive from a boy younger than 10 in good health.

This rearrangement joins TRBV20-1 to TRBJ2-5; the D is unclear. Deletions cut 7 bases from V and 2 bases from J, with 20 bases between. Germline V gene data show CDR1 as DFQATT and CDR2 as SNEGSKA (reference sequence). The CDR3 length is 15 residues. CDR3 sequence (DNA): TGCAGTGGCCTTACCCCTCTTCAGAGTCAAGAGACCCAGTACTTC. This codes for CSGLTPLQSQETQYF.

This clonotype has only a few counts. The V gene is TRBV7-8, the J gene TRBJ2-2; 9 nucleotides agree with TRBD2. V trimming: 4 bases; J trimming: 3 bases; junction bases outside the gene matches: 6. This CDR3 contains 16 residues. CDR1 SGHVS and CDR2 FQNEAQ come from the germline V gene. CDR3 region: CASSWERGAYTGELFF. DNA of the CDR3: TGTGCCAGCAGCTGGGAGCGGGGGGCCTACACCGGGGAGCTGTTTTTT.

The J gene is TRBJ2-5, the V gene TRBV6-6; D unclear. The CDR3 loop spans 13 amino acids. V dropped 3 bases and J dropped 5 bases, with 10 bases sitting between them. Germline CDR1 and CDR2: MNHNY and SVGAGI (reference sequence). DNA for the CDR3: TGTGCCAGCAGTTATCCCCCCGGGGAGACCCAGTACTTC. Translation gives CASSYPPGETQYF.

Remarks on this clonotype: The junction departs from the called germline gene at one end, perhaps through a read error. The chain joins TRBV7-9 to TRBJ2-1; D possibly corresponds to TRBD2 (5 bases). The CDR3 length is 13 residues. Germline lookup yields CDR1 SEHNR and CDR2 FQNEAQ (reference sequence). The CDR3 protein is CASSLEAYNEQFF. In DNA form, the CDR3 reads TGCGCCAGCAGCCTGGAGGCCTACAATGAGCAGTTCTTC.

This chain joins TRBV10-3 and TRBJ2-1; possible D gene TRBD2, 7 bases. Germline CDR1 is ENHRY and CDR2 is SYGVKD. The CDR3 has 14 residues. Trimming removed 5 bases at V and 6 bases at J, with 14 bases between. CDR3 amino acids: CAISSQGTINEQFF. In DNA form, the CDR3 reads TGTGCCATCAGTTCCCAGGGGACTATCAATGAGCAGTTCTTC.

The chain links TRBV29-1 to TRBJ2-7, with D uncertain. The CDR3 is made up of 13 amino acids. From germline, CDR1 is SQVTM and CDR2 ANQGSEA. Trimming left V 1 base short and J 0 bases short, with 7 bases between. The chain's CDR3 is CSVEGHSSYEQYF. CDR3 sequence (DNA): TGCAGCGTTGAAGGCCACAGCTCCTACGAGCAGTACTTC.

The J gene is TRBJ2-5, the V gene TRBV5-6, with 7 positions matching TRBD1. The J call may be in error: the DNA end matches TRBJ2-7 better. Looked up from germline, CDR1 is SGHDT and CDR2 is YYEEEE. The CDR3 is 16 residues long. The CDR3 coding sequence is TGTGCCAGCAGCATGAACTACCGGGACAGATCCTACGAGCAGTACTTC. Amino acids: CASSMNYRDRSYEQYF.

This clonotype has just a few counts. The CDR3 region has the DNA TGTGCCAGCAGCTTCGACTGGGGCAAAAACATTCAGTACTTC. Residues: CASSFDWGKNIQYF. This chain links TRBV7-9 with TRBJ2-4, with unresolved D. The germline V gene encodes CDR1 SEHNR and CDR2 FQNEAQ (reference sequence). V was clipped by 3 bases and J by 3 bases, with 9 bases between them. This CDR3 contains 14 residues.

The table lists this clonotype with a few counts. The chain employs TRBV4-3 and TRBJ1-2; D is unresolved. The CDR3 spans 14 residues. V gave up 0 bases and J gave up 3 bases, with 8 bases separating them. Looked up from germline, CDR1 is LGHNA and CDR2 is YSLEER. The CDR3 protein is CASSQDAYHYGYTF. CDR3 nucleotides: TGCGCCAGCAGCCAAGATGCTTACCACTATGGCTACACCTTC.

This clonotype was counted only a few times. V and J are TRBV6-1 and TRBJ1-2; D not certain. The CDR3 length is 14 residues. Germline-derived CDR1 and CDR2 are MNHNS and SASEGT. Trimming left V 0 bases short and J 3 bases short, with 8 bases between. The CDR3 loop reads CASSEAGQDYGYTF. Here the CDR3 DNA reads TGTGCCAGCAGTGAAGCCGGCCAGGACTATGGCTACACCTTC.

This clonotype was seen just once. The chain recombines TRBV9 with TRBJ2-5; D is uncertain. The end of the DNA is better explained by TRBJ2-1, so the J call may be wrong. Germline CDR1 SGDLS, CDR2 YYNGEE. The CDR3 extends over 13 amino acids. CDR3 nucleotide sequence: TGTGCCAGCAGGTACCAAGGTGGGGATGAGCAGTTCTTC. This sequence encodes CASRYQGGDEQFF.

This clonotype was detected only a few times. V gene TRBV20-1 combines with J gene TRBJ2-5; D possibly corresponds to TRBD1 (7 bases). The J call could be wrong; TRBJ2-7 is a better fit for the DNA end. The germline V gene encodes CDR1 DFQATT and CDR2 SNEGSKA (reference sequence). This CDR3 has 14 residues. Here the CDR3 reads CSALGLQGGREQYF. CDR3 in DNA: TGCAGTGCCCTAGGTCTGCAGGGGGGACGCGAGCAGTACTTC.

This clonotype showed up just a few times. The J gene is TRBJ2-5, the V gene TRBV4-3; 8 bases fit TRBD2. Trimming at V came to 4 bases and at J to 0 bases, leaving 4 bases not matched to a gene. The germline CDR1 and CDR2 sequences are LGHNA and YSLEER. The CDR3 contains 15 residues. The chain's CDR3 is CASSLRGRNQETQYF. CDR3 nucleotide sequence: TGCGCCAGCAGCCTCCGCGGGAGGAACCAAGAGACCCAGTACTTC.

The chain has TRBV6-2 or TRBV6-3 and TRBJ2-5; D ambiguous. Germline values: CDR1 MNHEY, CDR2 SVGEGT. Trimming took off 6 bases at V and 3 bases at J, with 14 bases between the two ends. This CDR3 region has 14 residues. CDR3 protein: CASSQPEFKETQYF. As DNA, the CDR3 is TGTGCCAGCAGCCAACCGGAGTTCAAAGAGACCCAGTACTTC.

The chain employs TRBV14 and TRBJ2-3; D is possibly TRBD1 or TRBD2 (5 bases each). The CDR3 spans 13 residues. From germline, CDR1 is SGHDN and CDR2 FVKESK. V was pared by 1 base and J by 9 bases, with 11 bases between. Here the CDR3 reads CASSQGRWGTQYF. As DNA, the CDR3 is TGTGCCAGCAGCCAAGGCAGGTGGGGGACGCAGTATTTT.

This sequence joins TRBV3-1 and TRBJ2-3; 12 bases align to TRBD2. The CDR3 extends over 18 amino acids. Germline values: CDR1 LGHDT, CDR2 YNNKEL (reference sequence). Germline trimming cut 0 bases from V and 3 bases from J; bases unmatched to any gene: 7. The CDR3 DNA follows: TGTGCCAGCAGCCAAGATCGTCTAGCGGGAGGGCCGACAGATACGCAGTATTTT. It is translated as CASSQDRLAGGPTDTQYF.

This clonotype was seen more than once but under ten times. The chain uses TRBV10-3 and TRBJ2-7, with 10 bases matching TRBD2. V trimming: 6 bases; J trimming: 4 bases; junction bases outside the gene matches: 6. The CDR3 has 14 amino acids. Germline-derived CDR1 and CDR2 are ENHRY and SYGVKD. The CDR3 spells CAIRTSGNSYEQYF. In nucleotides, the CDR3 is TGTGCCATCAGAACTAGCGGGAACTCTTACGAGCAGTACTTC.

V usage is TRBV20-1 and J usage is TRBJ2-1; maybe TRBD2 (5 bases). The V end was cut by 5 bases, the J end by 2 bases, with 13 bases between. The V gene's germline CDR1 is DFQATT and CDR2 SNEGSKA (reference sequence). This CDR3 spans 14 amino acids. The DNA for the CDR3 is TGCAGTGCTGTGCTGGACGGGACCTACAATGAGCAGTTCTTC. It yields the protein CSAVLDGTYNEQFF.

There are a few counts of this clonotype. The gene calls are TRBV29-1 and TRBJ1-4; D ambiguous. This CDR3 has 13 residues. Trimming shortened V by 7 bases and J by 0 bases, and 9 bases separated the two germline ends. CDR1 is SQVTM and CDR2 is ANQGSEA in the germline V gene. CDR3 DNA sequence: TGCAGCGCCTTGGACGCAACTAATGAAAAACTGTTTTTT. Its translation: CSALDATNEKLFF.

This chain joins TRBV12-3 or TRBV12-4 and TRBJ2-5, with 7 nucleotides matching TRBD2. Trimming took 2 bases from V and 5 from J; bases not matched to a gene: 8. The CDR3 totals 15 residues. The CDR3 DNA sequence: TGTGCCAGCAGTTTATCGGCTAGCGGTGGGGAGACCCAGTACTTC. Its protein is CASSLSASGGETQYF.

The J gene is TRBJ2-2, the V gene TRBV4-2; perhaps D is TRBD1 or TRBD2 (7 bases each). V was pared by 0 bases and J by 7 bases, with 12 bases between. The CDR3 extends over 15 amino acids. The germline gives CDR1 LGHNA, CDR2 YNFKEQ. The CDR3 protein is CASSQDQGGVGELFF. DNA of the CDR3: TGTGCCAGCAGCCAAGACCAGGGGGGGGTCGGGGAGCTGTTTTTT.

The rearrangement links TRBV20-1 to TRBJ2-7; maybe TRBD2 (5 bases). CDR1 DFQATT and CDR2 SNEGSKA come from the germline V gene (reference sequence). Trimming took off 5 bases at V and 6 bases at J, with 14 bases between the two ends. The CDR3 runs to 12 residues. The CDR3 nucleotides are TGCAGTGCTGGCTGGGCCGGAGGCGAGCAGTACTTC. Its protein product is CSAGWAGGEQYF.

This clonotype was picked up a small number of times. Because the CDR3 is missing its conserved closing phenylalanine or tryptophan, this is likely a read error. This chain connects TRBV6-6 to TRBJ1-4; D not certain. In germline, CDR1 is MNHNY, CDR2 SVGAGI (reference sequence). V gave up 0 bases and J gave up 8 bases, with 4 bases separating them. The CDR3 sequence is 12 residues long. CDR3: CASSYSKEKLFL. The CDR3 DNA reads TGTGCCAGCAGTTACTCGAAGGAAAAACTGTTTCTT.

This clonotype was counted only a few times. J is TRBJ2-7 and V is TRBV13, with 11 bases lining up with TRBD2. CDR1 and CDR2 from the germline V gene are PRHDT and FYEKMQ (reference sequence). The V segment lost 3 bases and the J segment 6 bases; nucleotides outside the gene matches: 7. This CDR3 comprises 15 residues. CDR3 DNA: TGTGCCAGCAGCTTCACCGGGACTAGCGGCATCGAGCAGTACTTC. Protein sequence: CASSFTGTSGIEQYF.

The genes are TRBV10-3 and TRBJ2-5, with D possibly being TRBD1 or TRBD2 (6 bases each). The DNA matches TRBJ2-1 better at its end, which makes the J call doubtful. Germline CDR1 ENHRY, CDR2 SYGVKD. The CDR3 extends over 14 amino acids. The CDR3 loop is CAISKLAGVGEQFF. The DNA of the CDR3 is TGTGCCATCAGTAAACTAGCAGGGGTCGGTGAGCAGTTCTTC.

This clonotype was detected a few times. V usage is TRBV18 and J usage is TRBJ2-3; D is ambiguous. V shed 6 bases and J shed 2 bases, with 18 bases lying between them. This CDR3 is built from 16 residues. Germline assignment: CDR1 KGHSH and CDR2 LQKENI. The DNA for the CDR3 is TGTGCCAGCTCCCAGCAATGGCAGATAAACACAGATACGCAGTATTTT. Encoded protein: CASSQQWQINTDTQYF.

This chain uses TRBV7-3 with TRBJ1-1; TRBD1 matches 10 bases. Trimming removed 5 bases from V and 1 base from J; junction bases left unmatched: 7. Germline V CDR1 and CDR2: SGHTA, FQGTGA. CDR3 length equals 16 residues. CDR3 protein: CASSLGTGAPNTEAFF. Here the CDR3 DNA reads TGTGCCAGCAGCCTCGGGACAGGGGCCCCGAACACTGAAGCTTTCTTT.